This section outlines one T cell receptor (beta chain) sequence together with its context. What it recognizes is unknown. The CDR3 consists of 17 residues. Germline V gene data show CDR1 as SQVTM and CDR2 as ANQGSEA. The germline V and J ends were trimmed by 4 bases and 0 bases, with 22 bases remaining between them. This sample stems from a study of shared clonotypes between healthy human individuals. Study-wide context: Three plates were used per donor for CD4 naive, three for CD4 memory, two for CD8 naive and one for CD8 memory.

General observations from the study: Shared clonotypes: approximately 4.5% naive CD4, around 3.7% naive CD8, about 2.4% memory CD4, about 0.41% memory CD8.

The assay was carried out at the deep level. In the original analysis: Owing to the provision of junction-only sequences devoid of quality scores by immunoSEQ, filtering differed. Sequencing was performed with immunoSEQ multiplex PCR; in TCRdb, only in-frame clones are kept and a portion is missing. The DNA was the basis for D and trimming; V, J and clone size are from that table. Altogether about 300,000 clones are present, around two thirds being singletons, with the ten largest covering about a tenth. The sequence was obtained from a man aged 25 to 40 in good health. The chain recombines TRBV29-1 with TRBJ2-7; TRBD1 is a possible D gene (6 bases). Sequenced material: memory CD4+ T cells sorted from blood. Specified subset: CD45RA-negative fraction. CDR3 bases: TGCAGCGTTGGGCCATCGGACAGCCCACGCGGCTCCTACGAGCAGTACTTC. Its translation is CSVGPSDSPRGSYEQYF.